This paragraph reports one TCR beta chain. Antigen: not known. The PCR contained 60 Vbeta and 13 Jbeta primers. The protocol was immunoSEQ multiplex PCR, while the TCRdb copy is restricted to in-frame clones and leaves out a portion. Here the sample spans fewer than 200,000 clones, roughly 70% being singletons. This sample was taken from a study of cytomegalovirus exposure and HLA in healthy donors. Study-wide results and caveats: Altogether, 150 to 200 TCR beta chains were recorded as cytomegalovirus-associated. A prior analysis recorded that most TCR beta V segments were productive about 87% or about 30% of the time.

Deletions cut 0 bases from V and 9 bases from J, with 3 bases between. CDR1 MNHNY and CDR2 SVGAGI come from the germline V gene (reference sequence). The CDR3 contains 11 residues. The rearrangement uses TRBV6-6 and TRBJ2-1, with D unclear. Sample: PBMCs. This TCR was recovered from a girl under 18 in good health and CMV-seronegative. CDR3 in amino acids: CASSYSSEQFF. The CDR3 DNA reads as TGTGCCAGCAGTTACTCGAGTGAGCAGTTCTTC.